This TCR beta chain originates from a study of T cell responses to AZD1222 COVID-19 vaccine. Some clones are missing from TCRdb's copy, which holds only in-frame ones; the method was immunoSEQ multiplex PCR. Altogether about 150,000 clones are present, about 92% being singletons, with the ten largest covering 1.5% to 2%. Note on this clone: The antigen is not known.

V gave up 5 bases and J gave up 4 bases; unmatched junction bases: 10. The CDR3 sequence is 16 residues long. CDR1 is SGHTA, CDR2 FQGTGA, per germline. Study findings and constraints: Spike-specific TCR breadth and depth grew following two AZD1222 doses. Most donors were white British and more were female, and clonal diversity was possibly underestimated. Regions 160-218 and 743-854 held dominance among vaccine-associated CD4 TCRs, which spanned spike.

The specimen was peripheral blood, collected on day 0 of AZD1222 vaccination. The gene calls are TRBV7-3 and TRBJ2-3, with 9 bases aligning to TRBD2. The sequence derives from an adult in good health. The CDR3, as DNA: TGTGCCAGCAGCGTAGGAGTAGCGGGAGTCGCAGATACGCAGTATTTT. Protein product: CASSVGVAGVADTQYF.